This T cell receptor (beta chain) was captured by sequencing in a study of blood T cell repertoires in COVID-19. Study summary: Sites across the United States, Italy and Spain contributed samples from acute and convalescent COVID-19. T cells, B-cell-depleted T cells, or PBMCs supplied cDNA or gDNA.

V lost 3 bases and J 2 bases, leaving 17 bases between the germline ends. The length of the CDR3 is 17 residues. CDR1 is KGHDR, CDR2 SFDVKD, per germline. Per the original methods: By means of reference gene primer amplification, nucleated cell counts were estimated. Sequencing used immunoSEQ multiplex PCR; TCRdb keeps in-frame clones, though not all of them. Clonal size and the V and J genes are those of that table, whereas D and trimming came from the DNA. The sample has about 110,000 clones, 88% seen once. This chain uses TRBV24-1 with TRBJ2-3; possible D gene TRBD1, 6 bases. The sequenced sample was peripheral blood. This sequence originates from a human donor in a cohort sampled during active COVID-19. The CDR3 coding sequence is TGTGCCACCAGTGATCCTGGTCAGGGGTCGATCACAGATACGCAGTATTTT. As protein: CATSDPGQGSITDTQYF.